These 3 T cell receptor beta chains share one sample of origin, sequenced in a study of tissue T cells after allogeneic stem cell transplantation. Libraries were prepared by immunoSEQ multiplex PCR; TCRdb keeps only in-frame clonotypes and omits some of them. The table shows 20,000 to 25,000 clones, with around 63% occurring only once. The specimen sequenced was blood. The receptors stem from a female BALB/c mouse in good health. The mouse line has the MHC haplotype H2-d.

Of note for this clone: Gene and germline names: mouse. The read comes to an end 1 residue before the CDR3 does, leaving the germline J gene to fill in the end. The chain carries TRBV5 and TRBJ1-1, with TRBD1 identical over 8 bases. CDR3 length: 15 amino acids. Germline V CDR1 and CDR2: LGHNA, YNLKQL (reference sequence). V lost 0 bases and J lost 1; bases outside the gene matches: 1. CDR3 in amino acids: CASSQDGTGNTEVFF. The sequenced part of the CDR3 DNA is TGTGCCAGCAGCCAAGATGGGACAGGAAACACAGAAGTCTTC.

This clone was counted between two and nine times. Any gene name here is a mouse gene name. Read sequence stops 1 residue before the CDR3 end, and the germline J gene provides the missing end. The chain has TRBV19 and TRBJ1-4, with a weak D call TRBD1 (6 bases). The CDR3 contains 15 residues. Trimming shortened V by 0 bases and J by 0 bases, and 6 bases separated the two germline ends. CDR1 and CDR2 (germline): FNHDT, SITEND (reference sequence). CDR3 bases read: TGTGCCAGCAGTATAGAGGGGGTTTCCAACGAAAGATTATTT. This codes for CASSIEGVSNERLF. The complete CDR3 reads CASSIEGVSNERLFF.

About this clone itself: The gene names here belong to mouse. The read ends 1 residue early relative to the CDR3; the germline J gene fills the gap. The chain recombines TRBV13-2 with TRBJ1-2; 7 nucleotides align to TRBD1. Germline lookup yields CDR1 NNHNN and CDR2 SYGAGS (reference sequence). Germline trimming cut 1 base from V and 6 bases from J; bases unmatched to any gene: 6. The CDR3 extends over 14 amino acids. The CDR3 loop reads CASGDRGGAADYTF. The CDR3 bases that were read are TGTGCCAGCGGTGATAGAGGGGGCGCCGCCGACTACACC.